This T cell receptor (beta chain) was sequenced during a study of shared clonotypes between healthy human individuals. Sequenced by immunoSEQ multiplex PCR; TCRdb stores in-frame clones only, minus some. The sample holds hundreds of thousands of clones; 97% are singletons and the top ten take 0.057%. Germline V lookup: CDR1 SGHTA, CDR2 FQGNSA. This CDR3 contains 14 residues. With V trimmed by 5 bases and J by 6 bases, 7 bases remained unmatched. Division of CD4+ cells produced a CD45RA+ naive subset and a CD45RA-negative memory subset. This sequence joins TRBV7-2 and TRBJ1-5; 7 positions agree with TRBD1. The TCR sequence derives from a woman aged 25 to 39 in good health. The sample was naive CD4+ T cells sorted from blood. Subset in this sample: CD45RA+ positively selected. CDR3 region: CASSDRTGVQPQHF. For the CDR3, the DNA is TGTGCCAGCAGCGACCGGACAGGCGTTCAGCCCCAGCATTTT.